Reported below is one T cell receptor (beta chain). No antigen is known for it. There are 13 residues in the CDR3. The V end was cut by 0 bases, the J end by 8 bases, with 8 bases between. This entry belongs to a study of yellow fever vaccine responses in identical twins. Regarding the study as a whole: Twins' vaccine T cell response reportedly seemed partly convergent, partly personalized.

TCRdb re-called the RT-PCR reads with MiXCR, one entry per CDR3 protein. The repertoire includes about 23,000 distinct CDR3 sequences, roughly 73% of them detected once, and roughly 5% sits in the top ten. The TCR originated in a woman between 18 and 30 years old who received the yellow fever vaccine. Sequencing used T cells from blood (PBMCs), unsorted or a sorted subset (not recorded which), obtained before or after yellow fever vaccination (not recorded which). The chain employs TRBV23-1 and TRBJ2-1; D not resolved. TRBV23-1 is an ORF for which the function is uncertain. The CDR3 here is CASSQSGWDEQFF. The CDR3 nucleotides read TGCGCCAGCAGTCAATCCGGTTGGGATGAGCAGTTCTTC.